This section outlines one T cell receptor (beta chain) sequence together with its context. No antigen is known for it. Sequencing used immunoSEQ multiplex PCR; TCRdb keeps in-frame clones, though not all of them. Among tens of thousands of clones listed, more than 70% were seen once. Time point described: cycle 4 day 1 (C4D1), after five to seven weeks of nivolumab. Every patient experienced relapse after autologous stem cell transplantation, and brentuximab vedotin exposure varied. This specimen belongs to a study of PD-1 blockade in classical Hodgkin lymphoma. Whole-study findings and limits: Significantly greater TCR diversity emerged by C4D1 in CD4+ cells but not CD8+ cells. Baseline TCR diversity was reportedly lower in newly diagnosed patients than healthy donors. Patients with an early start, nivolumab under 1 year after ASCT, were excluded.

Trimming removed 7 bases from V and 4 bases from J, with 19 bases in between. This CDR3 contains 15 residues. Looked up from germline, CDR1 is LNHDA and CDR2 is SQIVND (reference sequence). The sequence was collected from a human donor with classical Hodgkin lymphoma. This chain connects TRBV19 to TRBJ1-2; D not resolved. The specimen was peripheral blood mononuclear cells (PBMCs), collected before the fourth cycle of nivolumab. The CDR3 DNA reads TGTGCCAGTAAGAATCTCATGGCACAACCCTATGGCTACACCTTC. This sequence encodes CASKNLMAQPYGYTF.